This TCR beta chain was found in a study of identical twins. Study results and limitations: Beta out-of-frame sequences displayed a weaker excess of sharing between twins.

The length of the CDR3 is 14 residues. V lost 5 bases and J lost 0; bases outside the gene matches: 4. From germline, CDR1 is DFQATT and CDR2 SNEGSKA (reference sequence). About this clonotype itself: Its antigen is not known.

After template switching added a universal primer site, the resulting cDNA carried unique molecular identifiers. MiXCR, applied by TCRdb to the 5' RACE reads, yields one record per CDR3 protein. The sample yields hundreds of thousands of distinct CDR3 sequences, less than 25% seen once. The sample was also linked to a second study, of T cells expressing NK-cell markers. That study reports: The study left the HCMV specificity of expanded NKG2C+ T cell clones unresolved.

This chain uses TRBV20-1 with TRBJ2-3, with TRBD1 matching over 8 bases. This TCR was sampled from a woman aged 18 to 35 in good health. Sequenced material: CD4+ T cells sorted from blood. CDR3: CSAYNRGSTDTQYF. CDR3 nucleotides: TGCAGTGCTTATAACAGGGGGAGCACAGATACGCAGTATTTT.